The T cell receptor beta chain under discussion was sequenced for a study of T cells after somatic rescue of genetic block. Clones were sequenced by immunoSEQ multiplex PCR, and TCRdb holds only the in-frame ones, with some missing. The table has over 10,000 clones, roughly 73% seen once. The V end lost 0 bases, the J end lost 0 bases, and 8 bases lay between the germline ends. Germline V gene sequence: CDR1 SGHRS, CDR2 YFSETQ. This CDR3 comprises 15 residues. The chain carries TRBV5-1 and TRBJ2-3; D unresolved. The TCR originated in a boy younger than 18. The sample consisted of peripheral blood mononuclear cells (PBMCs). CDR3 region: CASSLGVESTDTQYF. CDR3 nucleotides: TGCGCCAGCAGCTTGGGGGTAGAAAGCACAGATACGCAGTATTTT.